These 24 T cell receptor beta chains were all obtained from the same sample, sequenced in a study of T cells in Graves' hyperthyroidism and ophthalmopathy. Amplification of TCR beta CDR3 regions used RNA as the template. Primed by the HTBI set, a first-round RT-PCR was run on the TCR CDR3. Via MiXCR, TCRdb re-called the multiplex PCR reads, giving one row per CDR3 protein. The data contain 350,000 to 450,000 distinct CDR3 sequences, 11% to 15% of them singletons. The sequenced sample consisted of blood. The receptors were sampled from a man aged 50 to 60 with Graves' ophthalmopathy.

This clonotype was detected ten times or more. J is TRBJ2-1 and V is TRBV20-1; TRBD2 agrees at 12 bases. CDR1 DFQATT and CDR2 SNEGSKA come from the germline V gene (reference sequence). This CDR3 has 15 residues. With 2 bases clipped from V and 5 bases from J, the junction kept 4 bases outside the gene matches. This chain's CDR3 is CSARLAGGPHNEQFF. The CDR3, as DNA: TGCAGTGCTAGACTAGCGGGAGGGCCCCACAATGAGCAGTTCTTC.

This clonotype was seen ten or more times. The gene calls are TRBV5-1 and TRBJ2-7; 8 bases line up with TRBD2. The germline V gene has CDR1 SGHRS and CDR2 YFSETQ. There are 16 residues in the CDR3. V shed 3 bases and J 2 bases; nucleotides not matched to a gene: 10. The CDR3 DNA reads TGCGCCAGCAGCTATGGCCCTAGCGGGTCCACCTACGAGCAGTACTTC. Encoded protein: CASSYGPSGSTYEQYF.

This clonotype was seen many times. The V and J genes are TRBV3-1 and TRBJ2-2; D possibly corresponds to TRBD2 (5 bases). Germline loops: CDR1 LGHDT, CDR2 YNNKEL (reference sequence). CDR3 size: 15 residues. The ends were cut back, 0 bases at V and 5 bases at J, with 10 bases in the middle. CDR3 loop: CASSQEGPGTGELFF. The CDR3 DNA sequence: TGTGCCAGCAGCCAAGAGGGTCCGGGGACCGGGGAGCTGTTTTTT.

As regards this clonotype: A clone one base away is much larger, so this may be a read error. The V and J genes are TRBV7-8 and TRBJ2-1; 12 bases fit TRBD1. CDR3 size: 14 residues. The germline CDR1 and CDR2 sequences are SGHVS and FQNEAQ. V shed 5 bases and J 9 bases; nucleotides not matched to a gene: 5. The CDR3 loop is CASSPGTGGGEQFF. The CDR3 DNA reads TGTGCCAGCAGCCCAGGGACAGGGGGCGGTGAGCAGTTCTTC. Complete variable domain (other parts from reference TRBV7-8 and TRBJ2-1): GAGVSQSPRYKVAKRGQDVALRCDPISGHVSLFWYQQALGQGPEFLTYFQNEAQLDKSGLPSDRFFAERPEGSVSTLKIQRTQQEDSAVYLCASSPGTGGGEQFFGPGTRLTVL.

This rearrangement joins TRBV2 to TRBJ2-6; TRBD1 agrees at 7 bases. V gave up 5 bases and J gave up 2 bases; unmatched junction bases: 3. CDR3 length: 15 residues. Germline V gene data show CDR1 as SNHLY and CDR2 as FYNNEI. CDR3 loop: CASSQQGTGANVLTF. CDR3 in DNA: TGTGCCAGCAGTCAACAGGGGACTGGGGCCAACGTCCTGACTTTC.

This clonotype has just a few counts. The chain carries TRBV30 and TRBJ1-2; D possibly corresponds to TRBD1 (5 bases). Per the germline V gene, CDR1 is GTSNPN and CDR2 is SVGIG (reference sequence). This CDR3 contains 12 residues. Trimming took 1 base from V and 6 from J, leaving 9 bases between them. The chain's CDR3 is CAWSGGIHGYTF. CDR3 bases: TGTGCCTGGAGTGGGGGGATCCATGGCTACACCTTC.

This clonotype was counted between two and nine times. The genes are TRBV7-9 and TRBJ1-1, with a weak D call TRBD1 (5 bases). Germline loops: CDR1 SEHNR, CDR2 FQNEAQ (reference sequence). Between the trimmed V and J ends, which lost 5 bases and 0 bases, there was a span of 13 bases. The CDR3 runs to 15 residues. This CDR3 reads CASSPGGIMNTEAFF. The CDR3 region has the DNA TGTGCCAGCAGCCCGGGGGGAATAATGAACACTGAAGCTTTCTTT.

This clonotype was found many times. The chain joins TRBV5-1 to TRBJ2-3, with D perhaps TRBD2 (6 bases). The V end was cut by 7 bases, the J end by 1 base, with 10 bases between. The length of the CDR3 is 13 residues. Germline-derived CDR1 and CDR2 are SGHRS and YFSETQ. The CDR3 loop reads CASGPGGTDTQYF. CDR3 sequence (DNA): TGCGCCAGCGGACCGGGAGGCACAGATACGCAGTATTTT.

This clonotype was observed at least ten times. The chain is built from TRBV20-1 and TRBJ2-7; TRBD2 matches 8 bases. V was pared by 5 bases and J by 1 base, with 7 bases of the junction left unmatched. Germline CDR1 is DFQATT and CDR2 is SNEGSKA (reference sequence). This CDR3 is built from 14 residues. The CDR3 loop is CSAPDGRGSYEQYF. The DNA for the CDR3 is TGCAGTGCTCCCGACGGGAGGGGATCCTACGAGCAGTACTTC.

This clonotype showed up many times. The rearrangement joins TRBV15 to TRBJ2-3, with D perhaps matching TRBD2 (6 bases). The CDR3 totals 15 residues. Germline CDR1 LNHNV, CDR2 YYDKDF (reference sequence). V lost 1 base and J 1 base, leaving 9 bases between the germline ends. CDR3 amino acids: CATSRVGGRTDTQYF. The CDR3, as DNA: TGTGCCACCAGCAGAGTGGGGGGTCGCACAGATACGCAGTATTTT.

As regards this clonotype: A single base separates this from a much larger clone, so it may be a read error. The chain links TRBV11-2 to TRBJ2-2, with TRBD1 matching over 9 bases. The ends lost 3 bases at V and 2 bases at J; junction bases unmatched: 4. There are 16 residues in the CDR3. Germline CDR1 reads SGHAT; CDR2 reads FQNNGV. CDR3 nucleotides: TGTGCCAGCAGCTTCCGGACAGGGGTCAACACCGGGGAGCTGTTTTTT. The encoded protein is CASSFRTGVNTGELFF.

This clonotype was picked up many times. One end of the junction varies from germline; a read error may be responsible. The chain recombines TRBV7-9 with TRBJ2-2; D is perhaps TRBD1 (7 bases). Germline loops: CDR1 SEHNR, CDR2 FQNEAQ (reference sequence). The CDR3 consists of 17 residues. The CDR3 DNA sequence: TGTGCCAGCAGCTTAGGTGGAGGGGGCGCATCCACCCGGGAGCTGTTTTTT. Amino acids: CASSLGGGGASTRELFF.

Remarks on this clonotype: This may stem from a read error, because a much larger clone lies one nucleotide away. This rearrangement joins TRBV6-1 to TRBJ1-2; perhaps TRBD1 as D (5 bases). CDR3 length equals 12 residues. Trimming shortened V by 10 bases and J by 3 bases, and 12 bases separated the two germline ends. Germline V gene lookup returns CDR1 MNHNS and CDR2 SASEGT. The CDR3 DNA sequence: TGTGCCAACACTCAGGGATACTATGGCTACACCTTC. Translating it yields CANTQGYYGYTF.

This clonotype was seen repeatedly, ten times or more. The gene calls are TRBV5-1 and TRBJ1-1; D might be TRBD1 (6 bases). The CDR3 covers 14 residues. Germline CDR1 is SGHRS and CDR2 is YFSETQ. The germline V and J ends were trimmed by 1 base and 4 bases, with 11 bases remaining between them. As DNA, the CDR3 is TGCGCCAGCAGCTTGATACAGGGAAGCACTGAAGCTTTCTTT. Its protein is CASSLIQGSTEAFF.

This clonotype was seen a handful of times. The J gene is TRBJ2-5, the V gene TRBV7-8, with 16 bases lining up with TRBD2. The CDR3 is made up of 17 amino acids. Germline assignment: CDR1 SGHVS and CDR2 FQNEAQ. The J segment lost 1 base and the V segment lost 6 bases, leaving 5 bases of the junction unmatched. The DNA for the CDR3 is TGTGCCAGCAGATCGGGACTAGCGGGAGGGATCCAAGAGACCCAGTACTTC. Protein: CASRSGLAGGIQETQYF. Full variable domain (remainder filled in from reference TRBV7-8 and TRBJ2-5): GAGVSQSPRYKVAKRGQDVALRCDPISGHVSLFWYQQALGQGPEFLTYFQNEAQLDKSGLPSDRFFAERPEGSVSTLKIQRTQQEDSAVYLCASRSGLAGGIQETQYFGPGTRLLVL.

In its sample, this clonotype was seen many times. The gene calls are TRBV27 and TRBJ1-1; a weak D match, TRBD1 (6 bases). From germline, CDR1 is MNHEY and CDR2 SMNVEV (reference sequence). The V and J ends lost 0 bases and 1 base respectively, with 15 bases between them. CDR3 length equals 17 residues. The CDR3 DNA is TGTGCCAGCAGTTTATCTCTGGTACAGGGTCGGAACACTGAAGCTTTCTTT. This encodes CASSLSLVQGRNTEAFF.

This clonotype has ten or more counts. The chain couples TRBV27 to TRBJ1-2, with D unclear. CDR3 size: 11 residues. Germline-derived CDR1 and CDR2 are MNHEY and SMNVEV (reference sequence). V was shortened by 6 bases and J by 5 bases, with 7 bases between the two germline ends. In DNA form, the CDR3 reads TGTGCCAGCAGCCGAGGGTATGGCTACACCTTC. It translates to CASSRGYGYTF.

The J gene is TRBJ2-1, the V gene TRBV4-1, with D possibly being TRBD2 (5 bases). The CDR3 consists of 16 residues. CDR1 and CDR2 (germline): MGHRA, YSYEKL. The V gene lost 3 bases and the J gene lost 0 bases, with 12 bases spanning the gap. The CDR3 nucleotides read TGCGCCAGCAGCCACACCGGGAAGAGCTCCTACAATGAGCAGTTCTTC. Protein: CASSHTGKSSYNEQFF.

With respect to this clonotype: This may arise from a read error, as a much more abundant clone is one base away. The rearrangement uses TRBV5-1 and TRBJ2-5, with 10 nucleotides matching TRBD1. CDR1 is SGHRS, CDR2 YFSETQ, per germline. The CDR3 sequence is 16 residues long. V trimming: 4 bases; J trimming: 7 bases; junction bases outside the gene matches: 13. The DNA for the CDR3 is TGCGCCAGCAGCACAAAGACAGGGGGCGGAGGAGGGACCCAGTACTTC. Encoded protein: CASSTKTGGGGGTQYF.

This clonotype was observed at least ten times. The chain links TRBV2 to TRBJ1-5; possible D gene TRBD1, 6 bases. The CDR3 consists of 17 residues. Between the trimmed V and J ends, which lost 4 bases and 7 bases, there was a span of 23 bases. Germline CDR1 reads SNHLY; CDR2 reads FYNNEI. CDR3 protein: CASSGLLNLGAKQPQHF. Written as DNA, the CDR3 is TGTGCCAGCAGTGGACTCCTTAATCTGGGGGCAAAACAGCCCCAGCATTTT.

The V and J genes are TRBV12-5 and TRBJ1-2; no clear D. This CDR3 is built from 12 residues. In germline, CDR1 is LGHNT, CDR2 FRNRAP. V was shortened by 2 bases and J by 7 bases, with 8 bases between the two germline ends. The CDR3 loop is CASGLSYPGYTF. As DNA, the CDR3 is TGTGCTAGTGGTTTGTCCTACCCTGGCTACACCTTC.

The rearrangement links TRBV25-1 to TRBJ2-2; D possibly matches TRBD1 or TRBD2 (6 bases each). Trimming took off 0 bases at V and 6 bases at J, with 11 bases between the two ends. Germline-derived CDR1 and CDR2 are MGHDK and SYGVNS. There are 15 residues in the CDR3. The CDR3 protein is CASSEYWGAAGELFF. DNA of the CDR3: TGTGCCAGCAGTGAATATTGGGGGGCGGCCGGGGAGCTGTTTTTT.

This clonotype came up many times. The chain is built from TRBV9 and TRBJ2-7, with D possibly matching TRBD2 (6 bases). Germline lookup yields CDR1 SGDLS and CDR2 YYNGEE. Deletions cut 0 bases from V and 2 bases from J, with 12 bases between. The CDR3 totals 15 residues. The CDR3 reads CASSVGHGGAYEQYF. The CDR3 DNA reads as TGTGCCAGCAGCGTAGGTCACGGGGGAGCCTACGAGCAGTACTTC.

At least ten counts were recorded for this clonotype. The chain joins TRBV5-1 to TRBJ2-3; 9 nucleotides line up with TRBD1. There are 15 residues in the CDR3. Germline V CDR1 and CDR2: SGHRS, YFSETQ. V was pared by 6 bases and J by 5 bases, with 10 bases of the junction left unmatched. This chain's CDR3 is CASTEQGASGDTQYF. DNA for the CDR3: TGCGCCAGCACCGAACAGGGGGCGTCTGGAGATACGCAGTATTTT.